This TCR beta chain was documented in a study of cytomegalovirus exposure and HLA in healthy donors. Study background: Genotyping of some 400 donors showed that about 83% belonged to the Caucasian-associated ancestry cluster.

CDR1 is SGHNT and CDR2 is YYREEE in the germline V gene (reference sequence). The V and J ends lost 3 bases and 1 base respectively, with 8 bases between them. The CDR3 is 14 amino acids. Whole-study findings and limits: Some V segments, including TRBV6-2 and TRBV6-3, were excluded as indistinguishable. Earlier analysis looked at TCR beta V segments, and most were productive about 87% or about 30% of the time.

For this clone: Its cognate antigen is unknown. The same CDR3 can be traced to other DNA sequences in this sample.

Primers for the PCR totalled 60 Vbeta and 13 Jbeta. The repertoire was sequenced with immunoSEQ multiplex PCR; TCRdb's copy has only in-frame clones and lacks some. The table lists under 150,000 clones, around three quarters of them singletons. The receptor was derived from a woman aged 40 to 50 in good health and CMV-seropositive. The sample consisted of PBMCs. V and J are TRBV5-4 and TRBJ1-3; D perhaps matches TRBD1 (5 bases). DNA of the CDR3: TGTGCCAGCAGCTCCAGGGATTCTGGAAACACCATATATTTT. Its translation: CASSSRDSGNTIYF.